This T cell receptor beta chain was recovered during a study of radiotherapy plus CTLA-4 blockade in lung cancer. The study treated chemo-refractory metastatic non-small-cell lung cancer patients with focal radiation plus ipilimumab CTLA-4 blockade. Study-level points and caveats: Best predicting response, reportedly, were early blood T cell clone dynamics, with interferon-beta.

This CDR3 is 16 amino acids long. Looked up from germline, CDR1 is LNHNV and CDR2 is YYDKDF (reference sequence). The ends lost 2 bases at V and 13 bases at J; junction bases unmatched: 14. Here immunoSEQ multiplex PCR was the method, and the copy in TCRdb shows in-frame clones only, minus some. The data hold tens of thousands of clones, with roughly four fifths observed a single time. This clone was seen a few times. Its antigen is as yet unknown. The J gene is TRBJ1-4, the V gene TRBV15, with 9 nucleotides matching TRBD1. Sequencing was performed on peripheral blood, taken from a patient treated with radiotherapy plus ipilimumab. The receptor was isolated from a human donor with non-small cell lung cancer whose response to radiotherapy plus ipilimumab could not be evaluated. DNA for the CDR3: TGTGCCACCAGCAGACCTCGACAGGGGGAAACGAGGAGACTGTTTTTT. Amino acid sequence: CATSRPRQGETRRLFF. The full variable domain, in which reference TRBV15 and TRBJ1-4 provide the parts outside the CDR3, is DAMVIQNPRYQVTQFGKPVTLSCSQTLNHNVMYWYQQKSSQAPKLLFHYYDKDFNNEADTPDNFQSRRPNTSFCFLDIRSPGLGDTAMYLCATSRPRQGETRRLFFGSGTQLSVL.